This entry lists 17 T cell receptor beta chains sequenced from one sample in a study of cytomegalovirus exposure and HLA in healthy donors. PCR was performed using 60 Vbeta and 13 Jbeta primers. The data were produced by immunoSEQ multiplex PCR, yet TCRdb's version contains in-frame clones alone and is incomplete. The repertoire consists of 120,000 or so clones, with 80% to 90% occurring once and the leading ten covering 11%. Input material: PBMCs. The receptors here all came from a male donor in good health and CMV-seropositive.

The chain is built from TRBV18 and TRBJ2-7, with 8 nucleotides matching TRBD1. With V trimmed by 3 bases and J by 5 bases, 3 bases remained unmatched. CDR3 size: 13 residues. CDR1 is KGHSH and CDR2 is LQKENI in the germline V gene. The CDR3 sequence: CASSPSTGDEQYF. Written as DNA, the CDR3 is TGTGCCAGCTCACCGTCGACAGGGGACGAGCAGTACTTC.

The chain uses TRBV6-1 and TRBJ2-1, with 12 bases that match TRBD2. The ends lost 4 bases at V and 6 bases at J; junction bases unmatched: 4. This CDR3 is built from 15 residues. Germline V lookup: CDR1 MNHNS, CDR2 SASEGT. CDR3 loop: CASSVPGLAGNEQFF. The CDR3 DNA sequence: TGTGCCAGCAGTGTCCCGGGACTAGCGGGCAATGAGCAGTTCTTC.

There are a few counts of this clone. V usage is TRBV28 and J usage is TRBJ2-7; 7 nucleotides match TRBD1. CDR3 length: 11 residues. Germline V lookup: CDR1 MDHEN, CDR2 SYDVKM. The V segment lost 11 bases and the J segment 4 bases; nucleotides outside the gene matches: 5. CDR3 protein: CAANRGYEQYF. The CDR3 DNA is TGTGCCGCGAACAGGGGTTACGAGCAGTACTTC.

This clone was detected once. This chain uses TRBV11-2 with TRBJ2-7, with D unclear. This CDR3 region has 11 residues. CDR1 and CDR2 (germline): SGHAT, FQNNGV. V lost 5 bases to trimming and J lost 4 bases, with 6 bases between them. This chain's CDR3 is CASSQAYEQYF. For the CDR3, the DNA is TGTGCCAGCAGCCAGGCATACGAGCAGTACTTC.

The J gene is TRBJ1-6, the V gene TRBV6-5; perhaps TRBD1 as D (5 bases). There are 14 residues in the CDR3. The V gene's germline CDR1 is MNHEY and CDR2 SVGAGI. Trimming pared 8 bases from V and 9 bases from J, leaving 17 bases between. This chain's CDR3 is CASCSQGRGSPLHF. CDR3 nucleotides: TGTGCCAGCTGTAGCCAAGGAAGGGGTTCACCCCTCCACTTT.

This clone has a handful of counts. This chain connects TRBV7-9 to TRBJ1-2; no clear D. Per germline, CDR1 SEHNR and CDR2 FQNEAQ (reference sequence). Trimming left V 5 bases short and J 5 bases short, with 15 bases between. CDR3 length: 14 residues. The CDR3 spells CASSRAGARYGYTF. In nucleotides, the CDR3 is TGTGCCAGCAGCCGAGCGGGAGCTAGATATGGCTACACCTTC.

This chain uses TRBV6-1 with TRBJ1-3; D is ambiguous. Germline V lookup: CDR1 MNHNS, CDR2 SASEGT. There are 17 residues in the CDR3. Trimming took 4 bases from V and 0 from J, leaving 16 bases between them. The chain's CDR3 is CASSVAHSSVSGNTIYF. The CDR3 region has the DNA TGTGCCAGCAGTGTAGCGCACAGCTCTGTCTCTGGAAACACCATATATTTT.

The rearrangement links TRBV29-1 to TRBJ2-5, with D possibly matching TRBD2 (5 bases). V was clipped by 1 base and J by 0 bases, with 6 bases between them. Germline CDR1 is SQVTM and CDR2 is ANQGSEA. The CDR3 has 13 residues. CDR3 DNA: TGCAGCGTTGAAGTTAGCGACCAAGAGACCCAGTACTTC. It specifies CSVEVSDQETQYF.

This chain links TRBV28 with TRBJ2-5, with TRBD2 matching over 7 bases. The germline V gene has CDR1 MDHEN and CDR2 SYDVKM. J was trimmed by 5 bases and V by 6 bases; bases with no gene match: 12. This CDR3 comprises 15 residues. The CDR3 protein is CASRPFEGGRETQYF. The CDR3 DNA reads TGTGCCAGCAGGCCTTTTGAGGGAGGGCGGGAGACCCAGTACTTC. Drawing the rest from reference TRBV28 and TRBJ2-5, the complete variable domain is DVKVTQSSRYLVKRTGEKVFLECVQDMDHENMFWYRQDPGLGLRLIYFSYDVKMKEKGDIPEGYSVSREKKERFSLILESASTNQTSMYLCASRPFEGGRETQYFGPGTRLLVL.

The CDR3 DNA reads as TGTGCCGTGAACTTAGCGGGAGAACGCCCCGAGCAGTACTTC. Translation: CAVNLAGERPEQYF. The rearrangement links TRBV5-4 to TRBJ2-7; 9 nucleotides line up with TRBD2. With V trimmed by 10 bases and J by 6 bases, 14 bases remained unmatched. CDR3 length equals 14 residues. The germline V gene encodes CDR1 SGHNT and CDR2 YYREEE (reference sequence).

CDR3 bases: TGCGCCAGCAGCTTGGAACCCCCCCTAAGTAGCACTGAAGCTTTCTTT. As protein: CASSLEPPLSSTEAFF. V and J are TRBV5-1 and TRBJ1-1; D is undetermined. The CDR3 covers 16 residues. V gave up 0 bases and J gave up 4 bases, with 16 bases separating them. The germline gives CDR1 SGHRS, CDR2 YFSETQ.

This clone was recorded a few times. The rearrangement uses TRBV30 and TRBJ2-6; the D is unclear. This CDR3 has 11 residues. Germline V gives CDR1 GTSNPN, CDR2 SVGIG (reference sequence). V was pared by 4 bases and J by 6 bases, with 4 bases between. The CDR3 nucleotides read TGTGCCTGGACGGTGGCCAACGTCCTGACTTTC. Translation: CAWTVANVLTF. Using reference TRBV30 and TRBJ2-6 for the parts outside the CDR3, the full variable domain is SQTIHQWPATLVQPVGSPLSLECTVEGTSNPNLYWYRQAAGRGLQLLFYSVGIGQISSEVPQNLSASRPQDRQFILSSKKLLLSDSGFYLCAWTVANVLTFGAGSRLTVL.

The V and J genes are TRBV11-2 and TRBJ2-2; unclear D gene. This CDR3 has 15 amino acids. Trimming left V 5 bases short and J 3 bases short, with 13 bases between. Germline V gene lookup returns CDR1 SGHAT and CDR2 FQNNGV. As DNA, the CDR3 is TGTGCCAGCAGCCAACCAAAGGAGTACACCGGGGAGCTGTTTTTT. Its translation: CASSQPKEYTGELFF.

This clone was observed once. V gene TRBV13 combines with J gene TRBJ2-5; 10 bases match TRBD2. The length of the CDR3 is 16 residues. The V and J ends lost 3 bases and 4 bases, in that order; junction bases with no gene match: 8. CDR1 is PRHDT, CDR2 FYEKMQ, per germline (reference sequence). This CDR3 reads CASSFALAGVSETQYF. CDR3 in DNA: TGTGCCAGCAGCTTCGCGCTAGCGGGAGTCTCAGAGACCCAGTACTTC.

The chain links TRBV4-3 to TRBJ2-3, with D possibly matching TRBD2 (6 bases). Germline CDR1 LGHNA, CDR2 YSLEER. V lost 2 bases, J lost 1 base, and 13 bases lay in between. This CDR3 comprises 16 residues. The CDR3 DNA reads TGCGCCAGCAGCCAATCGGCGGGGACTTGCACAGATACGCAGTATTTT. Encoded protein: CASSQSAGTCTDTQYF.

CDR3 loop: CASSSYSNQPQHF. CDR3 DNA: TGTGCCAGCTCATCCTATAGCAATCAGCCCCAGCATTTT. The V call is TRBV18, the J call TRBJ1-5, with D uncertain. Germline CDR1 and CDR2: KGHSH and LQKENI. Trimming took off 5 bases at V and 0 bases at J, with 5 bases between the two ends. CDR3 length equals 13 residues.

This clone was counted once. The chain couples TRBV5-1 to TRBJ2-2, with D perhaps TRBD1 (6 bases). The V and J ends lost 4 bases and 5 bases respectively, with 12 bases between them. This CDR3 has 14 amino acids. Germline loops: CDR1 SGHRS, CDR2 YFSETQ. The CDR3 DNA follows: TGCGCCAGCAGCCCCCAACAGGGAACCGGGGAGCTGTTTTTT. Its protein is CASSPQQGTGELFF. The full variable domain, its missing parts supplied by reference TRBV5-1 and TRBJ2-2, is KAGVTQTPRYLIKTRGQQVTLSCSPISGHRSVSWYQQTPGQGLQFLFEYFSETQRNKGNFPGRFSGRQFSNSRSEMNVSTLELGDSALYLCASSPQQGTGELFFGEGSRLTVL.